Below, 18 T cell receptor beta chains from the same sample are listed, as sequenced in a study of sequential checkpoint blockade in melanoma (dated by TCRdb to between 2018 and 2020). The library was made by the immunoSEQ multiplex PCR assay. Drawn from immuneACCESS, this table holds only the in-frame rearrangements with V and J called that TCRdb kept. Clones are partly lost; checked studies trace under half to an unresolved V gene and leave the rest unexplained. Present in this sample are about 20,000 clones, just under 75% of which were seen just once. The top ten hold about a fifth of the sample. The treatment or condition label corresponds to: randomized to nivolumab then ipilimumab (arm A) or the reverse (arm B). The source was CD8+ T cells sorted from blood (inferred from file names), collected from a patient given nivolumab and ipilimumab in sequence. The receptors here all came from a human donor with melanoma.

J is TRBJ1-6 and V is TRBV4-3; D unclear. The CDR3 is 18 amino acids. V gave up 0 bases and J gave up 0 bases, with 12 bases separating them. CDR1 and CDR2 from the germline V gene are LGHNA and YSLEER. The CDR3 reads CASSQDGLRSSYNSPLHF. The DNA for the CDR3 is TGCGCCAGCAGCCAAGACGGTCTGCGGAGCTCCTATAATTCACCCCTCCACTTT.

CDR3 coding DNA: TGTGCCAGCAGCTTGCGAGGGAAGATGAGGGTCTACGAGCAGTACTTC. Amino acid sequence: CASSLRGKMRVYEQYF. The V call is TRBV5-6, the J call TRBJ2-7; possible D gene TRBD2, 5 bases. Germline values: CDR1 SGHDT, CDR2 YYEEEE. V dropped 1 base and J dropped 3 bases, with 17 bases sitting between them. The CDR3 totals 16 residues.

This rearrangement joins TRBV19 to TRBJ1-1; the D is unclear. In germline, CDR1 is LNHDA, CDR2 SQIVND (reference sequence). V lost 6 bases and J lost 0, with 14 bases in between. There are 15 residues in the CDR3. CDR3 protein: CASSGGKGVNTEAFF. The CDR3 nucleotides are TGTGCCAGTAGCGGCGGGAAGGGTGTGAACACTGAAGCTTTCTTT.

This clone was recorded a few times. This chain uses TRBV7-9 with TRBJ1-4; D not resolved. The germline V gene has CDR1 SEHNR and CDR2 FQNEAQ (reference sequence). Trimming left V 6 bases short and J 0 bases short, with 11 bases between. CDR3 size: 15 residues. The CDR3 here is CASSSRAATNEKLFF. In DNA, the CDR3 is TGTGCCAGCAGTTCCCGAGCTGCAACTAATGAAAAACTGTTTTTT.

The chain uses TRBV4-1 and TRBJ1-2; 7 nucleotides agree with TRBD1. The V gene end was trimmed by 0 bases and the J gene end by 5 bases; junction bases not matched to a gene: 9. The germline V gene has CDR1 MGHRA and CDR2 YSYEKL. The CDR3 is 16 amino acids. The CDR3 is CASSQEANEGAYGYTF. The CDR3 DNA reads as TGCGCCAGCAGCCAAGAGGCAAACGAGGGGGCATATGGCTACACCTTC.

The V gene is TRBV19, the J gene TRBJ2-5, with D tentatively TRBD1 (5 bases). Judging by the DNA end, TRBJ2-7 fits better; the J call may be wrong. This CDR3 has 13 amino acids. Germline V gives CDR1 LNHDA, CDR2 SQIVND (reference sequence). The CDR3 loop is CASSIDRAYEQYF. The CDR3 DNA reads TGTGCCAGTAGTATCGACAGAGCCTACGAGCAGTACTTC.

A word on this clone: A junction end diverges from the germline sequence, so it may reflect a read error. The J gene is TRBJ2-7, the V gene TRBV19; tentative D call: TRBD2 (5 bases). The length of the CDR3 is 13 residues. The germline gives CDR1 LNHDA, CDR2 SQIVND (reference sequence). The CDR3 here is CASNIGPGGKQYF. In DNA form, the CDR3 reads TGTGCCAGTAATATAGGGCCAGGAGGCAAGCAGTACTTC.

This clone was recorded once. The rearrangement links TRBV29-1 to TRBJ2-5; maybe TRBD2 (5 bases). Gene TRBJ2-7 matches the end of the DNA better, so the J call may be wrong. Per germline, CDR1 SQVTM and CDR2 ANQGSEA. The CDR3 spans 13 residues. The CDR3 DNA reads as TGCAGCGGTCTAAGCGGCGCCTCCTACGAGCAGTACTTC. Translating gives CSGLSGASYEQYF.

The chain has TRBV6-4 and TRBJ2-3; TRBD2 aligns across 9 bases. The V gene end was trimmed by 5 bases and the J gene end by 4 bases; junction bases not matched to a gene: 7. CDR3 length: 15 residues. Germline V gene lookup returns CDR1 MRHNA and CDR2 SNTAGT. This chain's CDR3 is CASSNASGGSDTQYF. The CDR3 nucleotides read TGTGCCAGCAGTAACGCAAGCGGGGGGTCAGATACGCAGTATTTT.

The V call is TRBV7-9, the J call TRBJ1-1, with D possibly being TRBD1 (5 bases). Germline assignment: CDR1 SEHNR and CDR2 FQNEAQ (reference sequence). V lost 4 bases and J 1 base, leaving 13 bases between the germline ends. The CDR3 has 15 amino acids. This chain's CDR3 is CASSYIKTGNTEAFF. The CDR3 nucleotides are TGTGCCAGCAGCTATATTAAAACAGGGAACACTGAAGCTTTCTTT.

The chain has TRBV7-9 and TRBJ1-2; the match to TRBD1 covers 8 bases. The ends lost 5 bases at V and 2 bases at J; junction bases unmatched: 7. CDR3 size: 15 residues. Per the germline V gene, CDR1 is SEHNR and CDR2 is FQNEAQ (reference sequence). The CDR3 bases are TGTGCCAGCAGCCTCGGACAGGGCGTAAACTATGGCTACACCTTC. It yields the protein CASSLGQGVNYGYTF.

V usage is TRBV4-1 and J usage is TRBJ1-5; D gene unclear. Trimming left V 2 bases short and J 2 bases short, with 13 bases between. There are 16 residues in the CDR3. The germline V gene has CDR1 MGHRA and CDR2 YSYEKL. This CDR3 is CASSQIGNRGNQPQHF. The DNA for the CDR3 is TGCGCCAGCAGCCAAATCGGGAACAGAGGCAATCAGCCCCAGCATTTT.

This clone was recorded only once. This chain links TRBV7-2 with TRBJ2-1; TRBD2 aligns across 12 bases. The germline gives CDR1 SGHTA, CDR2 FQGNSA. Trimming took 1 base from V and 4 from J; bases not matched to a gene: 2. CDR3 length: 16 amino acids. Here the CDR3 DNA reads TGTGCCAGCAGCTTAGACGGACTAGCGGGGTACAATGAGCAGTTCTTC. Translated, it gives CASSLDGLAGYNEQFF. Together with reference TRBV7-2 and TRBJ2-1, the CDR3 gives the full variable domain: GAGVSQSPSNKVTEKGKDVELRCDPISGHTALYWYRQSLGQGLEFLIYFQGNSAPDKSGLPSDRFSAERTGGSVSTLTIQRTQQEDSAVYLCASSLDGLAGYNEQFFGPGTRLTVL.

This clone has just one count. The chain joins TRBV6-1 to TRBJ2-5, with TRBD2 matching 7 bases. The J call may be in error: the DNA end matches TRBJ2-7 better. Looked up from germline, CDR1 is MNHNS and CDR2 is SASEGT. This CDR3 spans 17 amino acids. This CDR3 reads CASSERGAPGLHYEQYF. The CDR3 DNA reads as TGTGCCAGCAGTGAACGAGGGGCACCGGGACTACACTACGAGCAGTACTTC.

V usage is TRBV28 and J usage is TRBJ1-6; the D gene is possibly TRBD1 (5 bases). The CDR3 has 15 residues. CDR1 is MDHEN, CDR2 SYDVKM, per germline. V was pared by 7 bases and J by 0 bases, with 10 bases between. The CDR3 DNA follows: TGTGCCAGCACACGACAGTTCTCCTATAATTCACCCCTCCACTTT. Protein: CASTRQFSYNSPLHF. Drawing the rest from reference TRBV28 and TRBJ1-6, the complete variable domain is DVKVTQSSRYLVKRTGEKVFLECVQDMDHENMFWYRQDPGLGLRLIYFSYDVKMKEKGDIPEGYSVSREKKERFSLILESASTNQTSMYLCASTRQFSYNSPLHFGNGTRLTVT.

V is TRBV4-3 and J is TRBJ2-7; 9 bases are shared with TRBD1. The CDR3 sequence is 14 residues long. CDR1 is LGHNA and CDR2 is YSLEER in the germline V gene. After removal of 5 bases from V and 2 bases from J, the junction contained 4 bases not matched to a gene. The CDR3 coding sequence is TGCGCCAGCAGCTCCGGGACAGGGCCCTACGAGCAGTACTTC. Translating gives CASSSGTGPYEQYF.

The rearrangement uses TRBV29-1 and TRBJ2-1, with 8 bases that match TRBD2. Trimming removed 3 bases from V and 8 bases from J; junction bases left unmatched: 6. The V gene's germline CDR1 is SQVTM and CDR2 ANQGSEA. The CDR3 length is 13 residues. In DNA form, the CDR3 reads TGCAGCGTTGAGGAGCGGGGGACTGATGAGCAGTTCTTC. This sequence encodes CSVEERGTDEQFF.

V and J are TRBV7-2 and TRBJ1-2, with D possibly TRBD1 on 5 matching bases. The germline gives CDR1 SGHTA, CDR2 FQGNSA. V lost 2 bases and J lost 4, with 20 bases in between. This CDR3 contains 17 residues. The CDR3, as DNA: TGTGCCAGCAGCTTACTCTACGGGCTGGGGCCGACCTATGGCTACACCTTC. Translated: CASSLLYGLGPTYGYTF.